The next 7 T cell receptor beta chains were all read from a single sample in a study of T cells expressing NK-cell markers. TCRdb re-called the 5' RACE reads and catalogs CDR3 proteins one per entry, DNA excluded. The sample totals 500,000 to 600,000 distinct CDR3 sequences; its top ten clones hold less than 4.5%. The sequenced material came from blood T cells: a sorted CD56 or NKG2C T cell subset, CD4+ or CD8+ T cells, or bulk PBMC T cells (not recorded which). The receptors derive from a man younger than 30 in good health.

This rearrangement joins TRBV7-9 to TRBJ1-3; TCRdb's assignment of TRBD1 cannot be checked, as there is no DNA. CDR3 size: 15 residues. Germline V CDR1 and CDR2: SEHNR, FQNEAQ (reference sequence). The chain's CDR3 is CASSLLGGSGNTIYF.

The chain uses TRBV5-4 and TRBJ1-6. The length of the CDR3 is 16 residues. Looked up from germline, CDR1 is SGHNT and CDR2 is YYREEE (reference sequence). This chain's CDR3 is CASSLGLRAGDSPLHF.

The chain couples TRBV20-1 to TRBJ1-3. CDR1 and CDR2 from the germline V gene are DFQATT and SNEGSKA (reference sequence). This CDR3 spans 14 amino acids. This CDR3 reads CSAYRFGSGNTIYF.

V is TRBV12-3 or TRBV12-4 and J is TRBJ2-1; lacking DNA, the TRBD1 call made by TCRdb goes unchecked. This CDR3 comprises 14 residues. CDR3 sequence reads: CASSTPGGYNEQFF.

V and J are TRBV7-2 and TRBJ2-3. The germline CDR1 and CDR2 sequences are SGHTA and FQGNSA. The CDR3 totals 15 residues. CDR3 region: CASSLAGGYTDTQYF.

The rearrangement links TRBV15 to TRBJ2-2; TCRdb returns TRBD1, unconfirmable since there is no DNA. Germline lookup yields CDR1 LNHNV and CDR2 YYDKDF (reference sequence). This CDR3 contains 17 residues. The CDR3 spells CATSTPRGRRNTGELFF.

This chain connects TRBV15 to TRBJ2-1; TCRdb lists TRBD2, though no DNA is available to test this call. The CDR3 covers 14 residues. The V gene's germline CDR1 is LNHNV and CDR2 YYDKDF (reference sequence). The CDR3 is CATGLADTYNEQFF. Drawing the rest from reference TRBV15 and TRBJ2-1, the complete variable domain is DAMVIQNPRYQVTQFGKPVTLSCSQTLNHNVMYWYQQKSSQAPKLLFHYYDKDFNNEADTPDNFQSRRPNTSFCFLDIRSPGLGDTAMYLCATGLADTYNEQFFGPGTRLTVL.